This T cell receptor (beta chain) was captured in a study of T cell clusters in autoimmune cytopenias. Turning to the study itself: A median of 51,575 TRB reads per sample yielded a median approximately 2,500 distinct clonotypes.

Study observations and caveats: Functional roles of the in silico T cell clusters still await experimental validation.

Each sample's input was approximately 0.25 ug genomic DNA, approximately 37,500 genome equivalents. On this clonotype itself: Antigen: not known.

One tube held mixed TRB-A and TRB-B primer pools for touch-down PCR. TCRdb reprocessed the multiplex PCR reads and keeps a single row for each CDR3 protein, giving no DNA. The sample data list approximately 4,000 distinct CDR3 sequences. This receptor was obtained from a human donor with an autoimmune cytopenia or autoimmune hepatitis (not recorded which). Input material: peripheral blood.

CDR3: CASSPPPRLSSYNEQFF. The chain joins TRBV7-9 to TRBJ2-1; TCRdb indicates TRBD1, and absent DNA this call remains unverified. The length of the CDR3 is 17 residues. CDR1 SEHNR and CDR2 FQNEAQ come from the germline V gene (reference sequence).